These 32 T cell receptor beta chains originate from one sample sequenced in a study of CD4 T cells in relation to SARS-CoV-2 and coronaviruses (dated by TCRdb to the early 2020s). Preparation of the library involved the immunoSEQ multiplex PCR assay. The table comes from immuneACCESS by way of TCRdb, which keeps in-frame sequences with V and J called. Part of the clones is missing from these tables; in studies checked, under half for an unresolved V gene and the rest for unknown reasons. The sample has about 23,000 clones on record, approximately 82% of them singletons. Jointly, the top ten make up 25% to 30% of the sample. These receptors' antigens are unknown. CD4+ T cells from unexposed donors were collected before the COVID-19 pandemic (2011-2018). After roughly 11 days of culture, CD4+ T cells were isolated with the EasySep CD4+ T cell isolation kit. Sequenced input: CD4+ T cells from PBMCs, cultured in vitro. The source of these receptors is a human donor in good health.

V is TRBV4-2 and J is TRBJ1-1; D gene ambiguous. CDR1 is LGHNA and CDR2 is YNFKEQ in the germline V gene. This CDR3 contains 12 residues. Trimming left V 1 base short and J 4 bases short, with 4 bases between. The CDR3 nucleotides are TGTGCCAGCAGCCAAGGGCGCACTGAAGCTTTCTTT. It yields the protein CASSQGRTEAFF.

In this sample, this clone turned up once. The rearrangement links TRBV27 to TRBJ2-5, with D possibly being TRBD2 (6 bases). This CDR3 is built from 15 residues. The ends were cut back, 4 bases at V and 4 bases at J, with 16 bases in the middle. From germline, CDR1 is MNHEY and CDR2 SMNVEV (reference sequence). The CDR3 nucleotides are TGTGCCAGCAGTTCCTCTAGCGTAGCTGTAGAGACCCAGTACTTC. Translated, it gives CASSSSSVAVETQYF.

The chain uses TRBV9 and TRBJ2-3; D may be TRBD2 (7 bases). V was clipped by 1 base and J by 0 bases, with 12 bases between them. This CDR3 has 16 residues. Germline CDR1 reads SGDLS; CDR2 reads YYNGEE. CDR3 amino acids: CASSVLGGLSTDTQYF. CDR3 sequence (DNA): TGTGCCAGCAGCGTATTAGGGGGACTAAGCACAGATACGCAGTATTTT.

V gene TRBV27 combines with J gene TRBJ1-6, with TRBD1 as a possible D gene (5 bases). The CDR3 runs 18 residues. In germline, CDR1 is MNHEY, CDR2 SMNVEV (reference sequence). V was clipped by 11 bases and J by 4 bases, with 27 bases between them. This chain's CDR3 is CARSRPPRTGVYNSPLHF. The CDR3 bases are TGTGCCCGCTCTCGACCCCCCCGGACGGGGGTATATAATTCACCCCTCCACTTT.

The count of this clone is one. This chain connects TRBV5-5 to TRBJ2-7, with D possibly matching TRBD1 (6 bases). Germline CDR1 and CDR2: SGHKS and YYEKEE (reference sequence). This CDR3 comprises 16 residues. V was cut by 4 bases and J by 1 base, with 18 bases left in between. The CDR3, as DNA: TGTGCCAGCAGCCGCCTAAGACAGGACGCATCCTACGAGCAGTACTTC. Encoded protein: CASSRLRQDASYEQYF.

The chain links TRBV7-9 to TRBJ1-6; 9 nucleotides agree with TRBD1. Germline V gene sequence: CDR1 SEHNR, CDR2 FQNEAQ (reference sequence). The V segment lost 4 bases and the J segment 5 bases; nucleotides outside the gene matches: 3. CDR3 length equals 15 residues. The CDR3 reads CASSSWTGDNSPLHF. CDR3 nucleotides: TGTGCCAGCAGCTCATGGACAGGGGATAATTCACCCCTCCACTTT.

The rearrangement links TRBV13 to TRBJ2-5; 7 nucleotides agree with TRBD2. J lost 0 bases, V lost 10 bases, and 8 bases had no gene match. CDR3 length: 14 residues. Germline CDR1 is PRHDT and CDR2 is FYEKMQ (reference sequence). The CDR3 protein is CATTPGGDQETQYF. CDR3 nucleotides: TGTGCCACGACGCCGGGGGGAGACCAAGAGACCCAGTACTTC.

In DNA form, the CDR3 reads TGTGCCACCAGTGATTCCTATCGGACAGGGTCAGATACGCAGTATTTT. It is translated as CATSDSYRTGSDTQYF. This chain links TRBV24-1 with TRBJ2-3; TRBD1 aligns across 8 bases. In germline, CDR1 is KGHDR, CDR2 SFDVKD. V shed 2 bases, J shed 4 bases, and the junction held 7 bases outside the gene matches. The CDR3 length is 16 residues.

The rearrangement joins TRBV25-1 to TRBJ2-2, with D possibly matching TRBD2 (6 bases). The CDR3 is 18 amino acids. Germline loops: CDR1 MGHDK, CDR2 SYGVNS. The V end was cut by 5 bases, the J end by 4 bases, with 23 bases between. DNA of the CDR3: TGTGCCAGCAGTCCGACCGGGGCGACTAGAATCGGCACCGGGGAGCTGTTTTTT. Translating gives CASSPTGATRIGTGELFF. Using reference TRBV25-1 and TRBJ2-2 for the parts outside the CDR3, the full variable domain is EADIYQTPRYLVIGTGKKITLECSQTMGHDKMYWYQQDPGMELHLIHYSYGVNSTEKGDLSSESTVSRIRTEHFPLTLESARPSHTSQYLCASSPTGATRIGTGELFFGEGSRLTVL.

The rearrangement joins TRBV2 to TRBJ2-7; D could derive from TRBD1 or TRBD2 (5 bases each). Germline V gene data show CDR1 as SNHLY and CDR2 as FYNNEI. The CDR3 loop spans 14 amino acids. Between the trimmed V and J ends, which lost 5 bases and 13 bases, there was a span of 24 bases. The CDR3 protein is CASSTGRRETRSYF. The CDR3 DNA reads as TGTGCCAGCAGTACAGGCCGACGGGAAACAAGGTCATACTTC. The whole variable domain, remainder taken from reference TRBV2 and TRBJ2-7, is EPEVTQTPSHQVTQMGQEVILRCVPISNHLYFYWYRQILGQKVEFLVSFYNNEISEKSEIFDDQFSVERPDGSNFTLKIRSTKLEDSAMYFCASSTGRRETRSYFGPGTRLTVT.

The chain joins TRBV25-1 to TRBJ2-2, with 12 bases lining up with TRBD2. Germline V CDR1 and CDR2: MGHDK, SYGVNS. Trimming cost V 3 bases and J 0 bases; bases outside gene matches: 2. The CDR3 runs to 17 residues. DNA for the CDR3: TGTGCCAGCAGTGACCCTAGCGGGAGGGCGAACACCGGGGAGCTGTTTTTT. The encoded protein is CASSDPSGRANTGELFF.

This chain links TRBV28 with TRBJ1-5, with 7 bases identical to TRBD1. This CDR3 is built from 15 residues. J lost 2 bases, V lost 6 bases, and 7 bases had no gene match. Germline lookup yields CDR1 MDHEN and CDR2 SYDVKM. CDR3 in DNA: TGTGCCAGCAGGACTTTTACAGGGGGCAATCAGCCCCAGCATTTT. Translation gives CASRTFTGGNQPQHF. Variable domain in full (rest from reference TRBV28 and TRBJ1-5): DVKVTQSSRYLVKRTGEKVFLECVQDMDHENMFWYRQDPGLGLRLIYFSYDVKMKEKGDIPEGYSVSREKKERFSLILESASTNQTSMYLCASRTFTGGNQPQHFGDGTRLSIL.

The V call is TRBV3-1 (or the pseudogene TRBV3-2), the J call TRBJ1-2, with a weak D call TRBD1 (5 bases). Looked up from germline, CDR1 is LGHDT and CDR2 is YNNKEL (reference sequence). The CDR3 contains 14 residues. V was shortened by 4 bases and J by 6 bases, with 15 bases between the two germline ends. CDR3 loop: CASSLPGTHNGYTF. The DNA of the CDR3 is TGTGCCAGCAGCCTACCCGGGACCCATAATGGCTACACCTTC.

The V call is TRBV6-6, the J call TRBJ2-1; either TRBD1 or TRBD2 may supply D (5 bases each). The CDR3 length is 13 residues. Germline loops: CDR1 MNHNY, CDR2 SVGAGI (reference sequence). Trimming cost V 8 bases and J 7 bases, with 15 bases left between them. For the CDR3, the DNA is TGTGCCAGCGAACGGGACCCAGGGAATGAGCAGTTCTTC. It codes for CASERDPGNEQFF.

The chain links TRBV7-7 to TRBJ2-1; 8 bases line up with TRBD1. Trimming at V came to 2 bases and at J to 4 bases, leaving 7 bases not matched to a gene. The CDR3 contains 16 residues. Germline-derived CDR1 and CDR2 are SSHAT and FNYEAQ (reference sequence). In DNA form, the CDR3 reads TGTGCCAGCAGCTTATATCCGACAGGGGCATACAATGAGCAGTTCTTC. Residues: CASSLYPTGAYNEQFF.

This sequence joins TRBV2 and TRBJ1-6, with D perhaps matching TRBD1 (5 bases). The CDR3 has 16 residues. The germline CDR1 and CDR2 sequences are SNHLY and FYNNEI. Trimming stripped 4 bases from V and 7 bases from J, with 17 bases between. In DNA, the CDR3 is TGTGCCAGCAGTGTTCTCGGAGACAGAGCGAATTCACCCCTCCACTTT. Encoded protein: CASSVLGDRANSPLHF.

This clone was observed once. The rearrangement uses TRBV6-2 or TRBV6-3 and TRBJ2-1, with TRBD2 matching over 12 bases. V trimming: 5 bases; J trimming: 3 bases; junction bases outside the gene matches: 5. In germline, CDR1 is MNHEY, CDR2 SVGEGT. The CDR3 is 16 amino acids. The CDR3 loop is CASSQRLAGDYNEQFF. The CDR3 DNA follows: TGTGCCAGCAGTCAACGACTAGCGGGAGACTACAATGAGCAGTTCTTC.

The CDR3 spells CASSLQREGNEQFF. DNA of the CDR3: TGTGCCAGCAGCCTCCAGCGGGAGGGGAATGAGCAGTTCTTC. The rearrangement uses TRBV3-1 (or the pseudogene TRBV3-2) and TRBJ2-1, with TRBD2 identical over 10 bases. This CDR3 comprises 14 residues. CDR1 and CDR2 (germline): LGHDT, YNNKEL (reference sequence). The V and J ends lost 4 bases and 7 bases, in that order; junction bases with no gene match: 4.

This sequence joins TRBV5-6 and TRBJ2-7; D gene unclear. V lost 1 base to trimming and J lost 2 bases, with 13 bases between them. Germline CDR1 reads SGHDT; CDR2 reads YYEEEE. This CDR3 is built from 15 residues. The CDR3 loop is CASSLWVVGTYEQYF. The CDR3 nucleotides are TGTGCCAGCAGCTTGTGGGTGGTAGGAACCTACGAGCAGTACTTC.

The genes are TRBV11-2 and TRBJ1-1, with D perhaps TRBD1 (6 bases). Germline lookup yields CDR1 SGHAT and CDR2 FQNNGV. This CDR3 region has 13 residues. Trimming took 3 bases from V and 11 from J, leaving 16 bases between them. The CDR3 sequence: CASSFGGAKLAFF. CDR3 sequence (DNA): TGTGCCAGCAGCTTTGGGGGGGCCAAATTGGCTTTCTTT.

This chain links TRBV6-6 with TRBJ2-5, with 7 nucleotides matching TRBD1. The junction had 5 bases not matched to a gene; V was cut back by 4 bases and J by 0 bases. The germline V gene has CDR1 MNHNY and CDR2 SVGAGI (reference sequence). The CDR3 runs to 15 residues. The CDR3: CASSLGQRNQETQYF. The CDR3 region has the DNA TGTGCCAGCAGTTTGGGACAGCGAAACCAAGAGACCCAGTACTTC.

The gene calls are TRBV27 and TRBJ1-1; D is perhaps TRBD1 (5 bases). The CDR3 runs 14 residues. Germline CDR1 MNHEY, CDR2 SMNVEV (reference sequence). V shed 5 bases and J shed 5 bases, with 15 bases lying between them. DNA for the CDR3: TGTGCCAGCAGTCCACTGGCAGGGAAGACTGAAGCTTTCTTT. Its translation: CASSPLAGKTEAFF.

The J gene is TRBJ2-2, the V gene TRBV19; a possible D gene is TRBD2 (7 bases). Trimming removed 2 bases at V and 3 bases at J, with 13 bases between. The germline CDR1 and CDR2 sequences are LNHDA and SQIVND (reference sequence). The length of the CDR3 is 16 residues. The CDR3 coding sequence is TGTGCCAGTAGTATAACACGGGGGGCGGACACCGGGGAGCTGTTTTTT. It is translated as CASSITRGADTGELFF. Based on the CDR3 plus reference TRBV19 and TRBJ2-2, the full variable domain is DGGITQSPKYLFRKEGQNVTLSCEQNLNHDAMYWYRQDPGQGLRLIYYSQIVNDFQKGDIAEGYSVSREKKESFPLTVTSAQKNPTAFYLCASSITRGADTGELFFGEGSRLTVL.

The rearrangement joins TRBV19 to TRBJ2-4; D remains unclear. Trimming shortened V by 3 bases and J by 5 bases, and 11 bases separated the two germline ends. The CDR3 totals 14 residues. CDR1 and CDR2 from the germline V gene are LNHDA and SQIVND (reference sequence). The CDR3 nucleotides are TGTGCCAGTAGTATCCCGAACCACGAAAACATTCAGTACTTC. It yields the protein CASSIPNHENIQYF. Looking up the rest from reference TRBV19 and TRBJ2-4 gives the full variable domain: DGGITQSPKYLFRKEGQNVTLSCEQNLNHDAMYWYRQDPGQGLRLIYYSQIVNDFQKGDIAEGYSVSREKKESFPLTVTSAQKNPTAFYLCASSIPNHENIQYFGAGTRLSVL.

The V call is TRBV7-9, the J call TRBJ2-2; TRBD1 matches 8 bases. Trimming cost V 4 bases and J 6 bases; bases outside gene matches: 7. The germline gives CDR1 SEHNR, CDR2 FQNEAQ (reference sequence). This CDR3 has 15 residues. In nucleotides, the CDR3 is TGTGCCAGCAGCTCCCCTCAACAGGGGGCCGGGGAGCTGTTTTTT. As protein: CASSSPQQGAGELFF. Full variable domain (rest looked up from reference TRBV7-9 and TRBJ2-2): DTGVSQNPRHKITKRGQNVTFRCDPISEHNRLYWYRQTLGQGPEFLTYFQNEAQLEKSRLLSDRFSAERPKGSFSTLEIQRTEQGDSAMYLCASSSPQQGAGELFFGEGSRLTVL.

CDR3 sequence reads: CAIAAGLSSPLHF. CDR3 in DNA: TGTGCCATCGCAGCCGGCCTGAGTTCACCCCTCCACTTT. The rearrangement links TRBV30 to TRBJ1-6; no clear D. Trimming took off 8 bases at V and 9 bases at J, with 17 bases between the two ends. CDR3 length: 13 residues. Looked up from germline, CDR1 is GTSNPN and CDR2 is SVGIG (reference sequence).

The V gene is TRBV30, the J gene TRBJ2-1, with D maybe TRBD2 (5 bases). The germline CDR1 and CDR2 sequences are GTSNPN and SVGIG (reference sequence). CDR3 length: 15 amino acids. V lost 0 bases and J lost 2, with 11 bases in between. The CDR3 sequence: CAWSVTGYPYNEQFF. As DNA, the CDR3 is TGTGCCTGGAGTGTAACGGGATACCCCTACAATGAGCAGTTCTTC.

The chain couples TRBV19 to TRBJ2-3; D is undetermined. The CDR3 totals 14 residues. Germline V CDR1 and CDR2: LNHDA, SQIVND (reference sequence). The ends were cut back, 5 bases at V and 2 bases at J, with 11 bases in the middle. CDR3 nucleotide sequence: TGTGCCAGTAGTCCCCGGACCGCCACAGATACGCAGTATTTT. It yields the protein CASSPRTATDTQYF.

This clone was observed a handful of times. V usage is TRBV19 and J usage is TRBJ1-2; D gene uncertain. Trimming shortened V by 0 bases and J by 8 bases, and 13 bases separated the two germline ends. The CDR3 length is 14 residues. Germline V gives CDR1 LNHDA, CDR2 SQIVND (reference sequence). CDR3 bases: TGTGCCAGTAGTATAGATTTCCGGACGCGGGGCTACACCTTC. The encoded protein is CASSIDFRTRGYTF.

The CDR3 DNA reads TGCGCCAGCAGCCAAGTTGGAGGGATTAGGCCTTCACCCCTCCACTTT. This gives the protein CASSQVGGIRPSPLHF. The chain couples TRBV4-1 to TRBJ1-6; D is unclear. CDR3 size: 16 residues. Germline CDR1 reads MGHRA; CDR2 reads YSYEKL. V lost 1 base and J lost 9, with 16 bases in between.

This clone has a single count. The genes are TRBV7-3 and TRBJ2-5, with TRBD2 as a possible D gene (6 bases). CDR1 is SGHTA and CDR2 is FQGTGA in the germline V gene. Trimming stripped 2 bases from V and 2 bases from J, with 18 bases between. This CDR3 region has 17 residues. CDR3 region: CASSLDVGGPRQETQYF. The CDR3 bases are TGTGCCAGCAGCTTAGACGTCGGAGGGCCTCGTCAAGAGACCCAGTACTTC.

V and J are TRBV12-3 or TRBV12-4 and TRBJ2-2; D is undetermined. The CDR3 consists of 13 residues. V lost 7 bases to trimming and J lost 2 bases, with 8 bases between them. The CDR3 spells CASNQGNTGELFF. Here the CDR3 DNA reads TGTGCCAGCAACCAAGGAAACACCGGGGAGCTGTTTTTT.